The 6 T cell receptor beta chains presented below share a single source sample, sequenced in a study of PD-L1 blockade in urothelial cancer (dated by TCRdb to the late 2010s). What the time point label conveys for this sample: pretreatment peripheral blood. Libraries were prepared through the immunoSEQ multiplex PCR assay. TCRdb took over this immuneACCESS table, retaining in-frame rearrangements with V and J assigned. Such tables are incomplete; in checked studies, under half of the missing clones stem from an unresolved V gene, and the remainder is unexplained. The sample table holds 87,000 or so clones, of which 84% were seen once. Around 1.9% of the sample lies in the top ten. Here the sequenced sample was PBMCs, taken around atezolizumab (anti-PD-L1) treatment. The receptors derive from a man aged 55 to 69 with urothelial cancer.

This chain joins TRBV27 and TRBJ2-7; TRBD1 matches 8 bases. The V gene's germline CDR1 is MNHEY and CDR2 SMNVEV (reference sequence). V shed 5 bases and J 3 bases; nucleotides not matched to a gene: 6. The CDR3 is 14 residues long. The CDR3 loop is CASSSQGAIYEQYF. The CDR3 coding sequence is TGTGCCAGCAGTAGTCAGGGGGCTATCTACGAGCAGTACTTC.

CDR3 in amino acids: CASSLVVLAGIYEQYF. CDR3 DNA sequence: TGTGCCAGCAGCTTAGTTGTACTAGCGGGAATCTACGAGCAGTACTTC. This chain links TRBV11-2 with TRBJ2-7, with TRBD2 matching over 10 bases. J lost 3 bases, V lost 1 base, and 6 bases had no gene match. CDR1 and CDR2 from the germline V gene are SGHAT and FQNNGV. The CDR3 spans 16 residues.

This chain links TRBV27 with TRBJ2-2, with D possibly TRBD2 on 5 matching bases. This CDR3 has 13 residues. The V and J ends lost 2 bases and 6 bases respectively, with 7 bases between them. Germline CDR1 MNHEY, CDR2 SMNVEV (reference sequence). In DNA form, the CDR3 reads TGTGCCAGCAGTTTAAGGGAGCCCGGGGAGCTGTTTTTT. Translated: CASSLREPGELFF.

The DNA for the CDR3 is TGTGCCAGCAGAGCCGGGAGCGCGGAAAACGAGCAGTACTTC. Amino acids: CASRAGSAENEQYF. The genes are TRBV7-2 and TRBJ2-7; D might be TRBD2 (6 bases). Trimming removed 6 bases at V and 5 bases at J, with 17 bases between. The germline V gene has CDR1 SGHTA and CDR2 FQGNSA. The CDR3 loop spans 14 amino acids.

The rearrangement uses TRBV14 and TRBJ2-7; possible D gene TRBD1, 6 bases. From germline, CDR1 is SGHDN and CDR2 FVKESK. V lost 5 bases, J lost 1 base, and 12 bases lay in between. This CDR3 has 14 residues. The CDR3 region is CASSTEQGSYEQYF. DNA of the CDR3: TGTGCCAGCAGCACGGAACAGGGTTCCTACGAGCAGTACTTC. Filled out from reference TRBV14 and TRBJ2-7, the complete variable domain reads EAGVTQFPSHSVIEKGQTVTLRCDPISGHDNLYWYRRVMGKEIKFLLHFVKESKQDESGMPNNRFLAERTGGTYSTLKVQPAELEDSGVYFCASSTEQGSYEQYFGPGTRLTVT.

The chain links TRBV27 to TRBJ2-3; 12 bases match TRBD2. The CDR3 has 14 residues. Germline loops: CDR1 MNHEY, CDR2 SMNVEV (reference sequence). V was clipped by 1 base and J by 10 bases; unmatched bases: 3. The CDR3 region is CASSLWASGGAQYF. The CDR3 DNA follows: TGTGCCAGCAGTTTATGGGCTAGCGGGGGGGCGCAGTATTTT.